The following is a T cell receptor (beta chain) sequence with its context. The sample originates from a study of control samples from healthy donors and cancer patients. The germline V gene encodes CDR1 SGHTA and CDR2 FQGNSA. The CDR3 runs 15 residues. V lost 4 bases and J 4 bases, leaving 14 bases between the germline ends. The table came from immunoSEQ multiplex PCR; TCRdb's copy has only in-frame clones and leaves some out. The data show 4,500 to 6,500 clones, roughly four fifths seen once. The sequence derives from a female donor with lung cancer. V gene TRBV7-2 combines with J gene TRBJ2-4; D is perhaps TRBD1 (6 bases). Specimen: formalin-fixed, paraffin-embedded tissue. The CDR3 sequence: CASSWVQGGKNIQYF. CDR3 coding DNA: TGTGCCAGCAGCTGGGTACAGGGTGGTAAAAACATTCAGTACTTC.